This T cell receptor beta chain appears in the sequencing data of a study of T-cell memory formation after mild COVID-19. TCRdb reprocessed the 5' RACE reads via MiXCR and lists one record per CDR3 protein. The profile covers 110,000 to 150,000 distinct CDR3 sequences, with 11% to 15% appearing a single time and about 30% taken by the ten largest. A word on this clonotype: Its matching antigen is unknown.

Findings of the study overall: The main location of contracting CD4+ clones was CM and EM, and that of contracting CD8+ clones was EMRA.

The receptor was derived from an adult woman who had mild COVID-19 (a few samples of this study predate the infection). Cell type and time point are not known. The sample was PBMCs or a T cell subset sorted from them (not recorded which).

Here the CDR3 reads CASSLGHEQETQYF. For the CDR3, the DNA is TGTGCCAGCAGTTTAGGGCACGAACAAGAGACCCAGTACTTC. The chain has TRBV12-3 or TRBV12-4 and TRBJ2-5; D not certain. Trimming took off 1 base at V and 2 bases at J, with 8 bases between the two ends. The CDR3 is 14 amino acids.